This TCR beta chain was identified during a study of CXCR3-negative and CXCR3-positive naive CD8 T cells. Study-level background: Overall TRB read output was about 135 million, and each library contained about 1.5 +/- 0.3 million reads.

The method, 5' RACE with UMI labels, was used to prepare the TRB cDNA libraries. Using the 5' RACE reads, TCRdb records one entry per CDR3 protein without DNA. This sample's clone table lists around 10,000 distinct CDR3 sequences. This CDR3 has 15 residues. Whole-study findings and limits: CXCR3-negative naive cells had less hydrophobic TRB CDR3s than did CXCR3-positive naive cells. Naive cells used TRBV-TRBJ genes in much the same way whether CXCR3-negative or CXCR3-positive; memory cells did not. Both naive subsets showed comparably high diversity, and memory CD8+ cells showed much lower diversity.

As to this clonotype: The antigen is unknown.

Sample: naive CXCR3- CD8+ T cells from blood. Sample subset: CD45RO-CCR7+CD27+CD95- naive CD8+ T cells lacking CXCR3 (TNR3-). The receptor comes from a human donor in good health. Some clones in this sample may be carry-over from other donors' samples. The chain uses TRBV23-1 and TRBJ2-3; the TCRdb call, TRBD2, lacks DNA for checking. TRBV23-1 is designated an ORF whose function remains uncertain. This CDR3 reads CASKTGLSVGDTQYF.